A selection of T cell receptor beta chains follows, all from one sample in a study of cytomegalovirus exposure and HLA in healthy donors. TCRdb's table, derived via immunoSEQ multiplex PCR, lists solely in-frame clones and lacks some. In the table there are 150,000 to 200,000 clones, 70% to 80% of which are singletons. Sequencing input: PBMCs. These receptors were obtained from a male donor in good health and CMV-seropositive. Each CDR3 is given with its conserved first and last residue.

j_gene: TRBJ1-1
v_gene: TRBV11-2
CDR3aa: CASRLTVGTGKTAFF

j_gene: TRBJ2-1
v_gene: TRBV6-5
CDR3aa: CASRRDPYNEQFF

j_gene: TRBJ2-2
v_gene: TRBV10-3
CDR3aa: CATRQVLNTGELFF

j_gene: TRBJ2-3
v_gene: TRBV7-2
CDR3aa: CASSLTGGADTQYF

j_gene: TRBJ2-7
v_gene: TRBV5-4
CDR3aa: CASSFSHEQYF

j_gene: TRBJ2-7
v_gene: TRBV25-1
CDR3aa: CASSPIGVGQMYEQYF

j_gene: TRBJ1-1
v_gene: TRBV28
CDR3aa: CASSSTYNTEAFF

j_gene: TRBJ2-3
v_gene: TRBV7-9
CDR3aa: CASSLFHGSNTQYF

j_gene: TRBJ2-1
v_gene: TRBV27
CDR3aa: CASSLWGHEQFF

j_gene: TRBJ1-1
v_gene: TRBV19
CDR3aa: CASSILGQRVNTEAFF

j_gene: TRBJ2-7
v_gene: TRBV27
CDR3aa: CASSSLNYEQYF

j_gene: TRBJ2-2
v_gene: TRBV21-1
CDR3aa: CASSKEGQGCTGELFF

j_gene: TRBJ2-2
v_gene: TRBV28
CDR3aa: CASSQNTGELFF

j_gene: TRBJ2-3
v_gene: TRBV7-7
CDR3aa: CASSLYSGGPSDTQYF

j_gene: TRBJ2-1
v_gene: TRBV2
CDR3aa: CASSAGVHEQFF

j_gene: TRBJ2-2
v_gene: TRBV12-5
CDR3aa: CASAQPRGQGTGELFF

j_gene: TRBJ2-6
v_gene: TRBV5-4
CDR3aa: CASSLAAGRGGDGANVLTF

j_gene: TRBJ2-1
v_gene: TRBV18
CDR3aa: CASSPPAGLAGEVNEQFF

j_gene: TRBJ1-1
v_gene: TRBV5-4
CDR3aa: CASSSPDTEAFF

j_gene: TRBJ2-5
v_gene: TRBV11-3
CDR3aa: CASSLGPGLAGGQETQYF

j_gene: TRBJ2-1
v_gene: TRBV28
CDR3aa: CASRLTSGHPYNEQFF

j_gene: -
v_gene: TRBV7-2
CDR3aa: CASSPPDRGGEQYF

j_gene: TRBJ1-6
v_gene: TRBV5-1
CDR3aa: CASSLVGGEDSPLHF

j_gene: TRBJ1-1
v_gene: TRBV6-1
CDR3aa: CASSEDTLNTEAFF

j_gene: TRBJ1-2
v_gene: TRBV19
CDR3aa: CASSKEGAPGYTF

j_gene: TRBJ2-1
v_gene: TRBV5-6
CDR3aa: CASSLATTRWSDNEQFF

j_gene: TRBJ2-7
v_gene: TRBV12-5
CDR3aa: CASALGSMAEQYF

j_gene: TRBJ2-5
v_gene: TRBV21-1
CDR3aa: CASWDRAQETQYF

j_gene: TRBJ1-6
v_gene: TRBV7-2
CDR3aa: CASSPARDRGSPLHF

j_gene: TRBJ2-1
v_gene: TRBV5-1
CDR3aa: CASIEGGTRNEQFF

j_gene: TRBJ2-3
v_gene: TRBV9
CDR3aa: CASSVERGPQYF

j_gene: TRBJ1-2
v_gene: TRBV7-8
CDR3aa: CASSLVRVRHYGYTF

j_gene: TRBJ1-1
v_gene: TRBV7-2
CDR3aa: CASSPRTGLGTEAFF

j_gene: TRBJ2-5
v_gene: TRBV27
CDR3aa: CASSWGDHQTQYF

j_gene: TRBJ2-3
v_gene: TRBV9
CDR3aa: CASSVGSGGTDTQYF

j_gene: TRBJ1-2
v_gene: TRBV6-5
CDR3aa: CASSGGPGPNYGYTF

j_gene: TRBJ2-7
v_gene: TRBV19
CDR3aa: CASSMGRQGYEQYF

j_gene: TRBJ2-1
v_gene: TRBV19
CDR3aa: CASRDLADSYNEQFF

j_gene: TRBJ2-7
v_gene: TRBV7-9
CDR3aa: CASSLVGTSGFPYEQYF

j_gene: TRBJ2-3
v_gene: TRBV27
CDR3aa: CASSAARTGARPDTQYF

j_gene: TRBJ2-5
v_gene: TRBV2
CDR3aa: CASSGDFQETQYF

j_gene: TRBJ2-1
v_gene: TRBV4-2
CDR3aa: CASSQEGDSSYNEQFF

j_gene: TRBJ2-5
v_gene: TRBV7-6
CDR3aa: CASSPSGGAETQYF

j_gene: TRBJ2-7
v_gene: TRBV5-6
CDR3aa: CASSSGTSGILSSYEQYF

j_gene: TRBJ2-7
v_gene: TRBV18
CDR3aa: CASSTQPDSSYEQYF

j_gene: TRBJ2-2
v_gene: TRBV27
CDR3aa: CASRKLLF

j_gene: TRBJ1-1
v_gene: TRBV9
CDR3aa: CASSPPRKPEAFF

j_gene: TRBJ2-6
v_gene: TRBV19
CDR3aa: CASSTIGTGSSGANVLTF

j_gene: TRBJ2-2
v_gene: TRBV15
CDR3aa: CATSKVGPGELFF

j_gene: TRBJ1-1
v_gene: TRBV6-5
CDR3aa: CASPPPGGTEAFF

j_gene: TRBJ2-5
v_gene: TRBV29-1
CDR3aa: CSVDTMRPEETQYF

j_gene: TRBJ2-7
v_gene: TRBV10-3
CDR3aa: CAVTSSGPTYEQYF

j_gene: TRBJ2-1
v_gene: TRBV6-1
CDR3aa: CASGKLAGSYNEQFF

j_gene: TRBJ2-7
v_gene: TRBV7-2
CDR3aa: CASSLVYEQYF

j_gene: TRBJ2-1
v_gene: TRBV29-1
CDR3aa: CSVEMGWSGRAYNEQFF

j_gene: TRBJ1-4
v_gene: TRBV30
CDR3aa: CAWSVGLSNEKLFF

j_gene: TRBJ2-3
v_gene: TRBV9
CDR3aa: CASSPPTGLSTDTQYF

j_gene: TRBJ2-5
v_gene: TRBV5-1
CDR3aa: CASSLISRLAREETQYF

j_gene: TRBJ2-1
v_gene: TRBV5-1
CDR3aa: CASSPGLSYNEQFF

j_gene: TRBJ1-5
v_gene: TRBV7-2
CDR3aa: CASSLEQPGVQPQHF